This TCR beta chain was captured by sequencing in a study of shared clonotypes between healthy human individuals. With regard to this clone: What it recognizes is unknown.

The table came from immunoSEQ multiplex PCR; TCRdb's copy has only in-frame clones and leaves some out. The sample holds approximately 1,500,000 clones, roughly 96% seen once. Study-wide points: The low donor count limited represented genetic and exposure-history diversity. Around 5% of naive CD4 clonotypes were common to several donors.

The TCR was taken from a man aged 25 to 40 in good health. What was sequenced was naive CD4+ T cells sorted from blood. This sample's subset: CD45RA+ positively selected.

This CDR3 reads CASSKGDGTAGANTGELFF. CDR3 DNA: TGTGCCAGCAGCAAAGGTGACGGGACAGCAGGCGCGAACACCGGGGAGCTGTTTTTT. The chain is built from TRBV21-1 and TRBJ2-2; TRBD1 is taken as the D call from the table, unchecked against the DNA. TRBV21-1 has pseudogene status. The CDR3 contains 19 residues.